These T cell receptor beta chains were read from a single sample in a study of blood T cell repertoires in COVID-19. The data were produced by immunoSEQ multiplex PCR, yet TCRdb's version contains in-frame clones alone and is incomplete. The sample yields about 230,000 clones, approximately 87% seen once. The specimen was peripheral blood. These receptors all come from a woman between 65 and 79 years old with active or convalescent COVID-19. CDR3s include the opening cysteine and the closing phenylalanine or tryptophan. The D gene is left open where the match is weak. Clone size is shown for a subset of rows, as once, few, many or a class of expanded clone.

abundance	d_gene	v_gene	j_gene	CDR3nt	CDR3aa
once	.	TRBV6-5	TRBJ2-1	TGTGCCAGCACCCCTTCCCGCGGCATCGATGAGCAGTTCTTC	CASTPSRGIDEQFF
.	TRBD2	TRBV7-2	TRBJ2-5	TGTGCCAGCAGCTTAGCGTCGCGGGGGGGCCTTGAGACCCAGTACTTC	CASSLASRGGLETQYF
.	.	TRBV28	TRBJ2-1	TGTGCCAGCAGCCTCTTCGGGGTCGCGGGTGACAATGAGCAGTTCTTC	CASSLFGVAGDNEQFF
once	.	TRBV5-1	TRBJ2-3	TGCGCCAGCAGCTTGGTGGGCGGGGGCCCAGATACGCAGTATTTT	CASSLVGGGPDTQYF
.	.	TRBV3-1/TRBV3-2	TRBJ1-2	TGTGCCAGCAGCGCTACGGGTGGCTACACCTTC	CASSATGGYTF
.	TRBD2	TRBV11-2	TRBJ2-7	TGTGCCAGCAGCGTTACTAGCGGGGCGTACGAGCAGTACTTC	CASSVTSGAYEQYF
once	.	TRBV2	TRBJ2-2	TGTGCCAGCAGTCAGACTCATCCTAACACCGGGGAGCTGTTTTTT	CASSQTHPNTGELFF
few	TRBD1	TRBV7-9	TRBJ2-5	TGTGCCAGCAGCCCGGGACAGGGGGAACTCCAAGAGACCCAGTACTTC	CASSPGQGELQETQYF
.	.	TRBV5-6	TRBJ1-4	TGTGCCAGCAGCTTAGACAGCGGGGTTGAAAAACTGTTTTTT	CASSLDSGVEKLFF
.	.	TRBV5-1	TRBJ2-5	TGCGCCAGCAGCTTGACTGGCAGGGAAGAAGAGACCCAGTACTTC	CASSLTGREEETQYF
.	.	TRBV28	TRBJ1-4	TGTGCCACTCTAGGGTGGGGCGAAAAACTGTTTTTT	CATLGWGEKLFF
.	TRBD1	TRBV9	TRBJ1-6	TGTGCCAGCAGTTCGGGACAGTCGAATTCACCCCTCCACTTT	CASSSGQSNSPLHF
.	.	TRBV11-2	TRBJ2-7	TGTGCCAGCAGCCCACAGGGGGGGACAGTATGGGAGCAGTACTTC	CASSPQGGTVWEQYF
.	TRBD1	TRBV6-5	TRBJ1-1	TGTGCCAGCAGTTTTACGGGACAGATTTCCTACACTGAAGCTTTCTTT	CASSFTGQISYTEAFF
.	.	TRBV5-1	TRBJ1-2	TGCGCCAGCAGCTTGGTCCCCAATTCTAACTATGGCTACACCTTC	CASSLVPNSNYGYTF
.	.	TRBV11-3	TRBJ2-5	TGTGCCAGCAGCTTAGATTTTGGGGGGAGACGGGAAGAGACCCAGTACTTC	CASSLDFGGRREETQYF
.	TRBD2	TRBV7-2	TRBJ2-1	TGTGCCAGCAGCTTGGGGGGGGTTTACAATGAGCAGTTCTTC	CASSLGGVYNEQFF
few	.	TRBV29-1	TRBJ2-1	TGCAGCGTACAGGTGACTGAGCAGTTCTTC	CSVQVTEQFF
.	TRBD2	TRBV10-2	TRBJ2-7	TGCGCCAGCCTGGCGAGGTTAGCGGGATCCTACGAGCAGTACTTC	CASLARLAGSYEQYF
.	TRBD2	TRBV7-2	TRBJ2-1	TGTGCCAGCACCTACGGTAGCGGGAGGGCCCCCAATGAGCAGTTCTTC	CASTYGSGRAPNEQFF
few	TRBD2	TRBV5-1	TRBJ2-7	TGCGCCAGCAGCTCCGGGACTAGCGACCACTACGAGCAGTACTTC	CASSSGTSDHYEQYF
.	.	TRBV25-1	TRBJ1-5	TGTGCCAGCAGGGGAGGGTCAGGCAATCAGCCCCAGCATTTT	CASRGGSGNQPQHF
.	.	TRBV5-1	TRBJ2-3	TGCGCCAGCAGCTTGGAGGCAGGGGTAGATACGCAGTATTTT	CASSLEAGVDTQYF
.	.	TRBV19	TRBJ1-1	TGTGCCAGTAGGGTCGGGACAATGAACACTGAAGCTTTCTTT	CASRVGTMNTEAFF
.	TRBD2	TRBV10-3	TRBJ2-5	TGTGCCATCAGTGACCTAGCGGGAGGGAAAGAGACCCAGTACTTC	CAISDLAGGKETQYF
once	TRBD1	TRBV2	TRBJ1-2	TGTGCCAGCAGGGCAGGACAGGGAGACTATGGCTACACCTTC	CASRAGQGDYGYTF
.	.	TRBV11-2	TRBJ1-1	TGTGCCAGCAGCACTGGACAGTTCAACACTGAAGCTTTCTTT	CASSTGQFNTEAFF
.	.	TRBV19	TRBJ2-1	TGTGCCAGTAGTGTAACGGGATGGGGTGAGCAGTTCTTC	CASSVTGWGEQFF
.	TRBD2	TRBV19	TRBJ2-1	TGTGCCAGCAATAGCGGGAGCGCTAACTCCTACAATGAGCAGTTCTTC	CASNSGSANSYNEQFF
.	TRBD2	TRBV6-5	TRBJ2-1	TGTGCCAGCACGCCGACTAGCGGGGGTACGGATGAGCAGTTCTTC	CASTPTSGGTDEQFF
few	TRBD1	TRBV7-9	TRBJ2-1	TGTGCCAGCAGCAGCAGGGGGAATGAGCAGTTCTTC	CASSSRGNEQFF
.	.	TRBV9	TRBJ2-5	TGTGCCAGCAGCCTCAGATGGGCTGGGGAGACCCAGTACTTC	CASSLRWAGETQYF
once	TRBD1	TRBV5-8	TRBJ2-1	TGTGCCAGCAGCTCGTACAGGGGGCTCTACAATGAGCAGTTCTTC	CASSSYRGLYNEQFF
few	TRBD1	TRBV20-1	TRBJ1-2	TGCAGTGCTAGTTCGGGCAGGGGGCTAAGAGGCTACACCTTC	CSASSGRGLRGYTF
.	.	TRBV6-5	TRBJ2-7	TGTGCCAGCAGTTCCGACTTCTACGAGCAGTACTTC	CASSSDFYEQYF
.	.	TRBV12-5	TRBJ1-2	TGTGCTAGTGGGTTACAGGGAAACTATGGCTACACCTTC	CASGLQGNYGYTF
once	.	TRBV9	TRBJ1-2	TGTGCCAGCAGCGTAGATCCCGGGCGGGATGGCTACACCTTC	CASSVDPGRDGYTF
.	TRBD2	TRBV5-4	TRBJ2-7	TGTGCCAGCAGCCAACGCGTAGCGGGGGCCTTCGAGCAGTACTTC	CASSQRVAGAFEQYF
.	TRBD1	TRBV6-6	TRBJ1-5	TGTGCCAGCAGGGGTCGGACAGGGGGCAAGGATCAGCCCCAGCATTTT	CASRGRTGGKDQPQHF
.	.	TRBV28	TRBJ1-3	TGTGCCAGCAGCCTAGGGGGCTCTGGAAACACCATATATTTT	CASSLGGSGNTIYF
.	.	TRBV28	TRBJ2-2	TGTGCCAGCAGCCAACAGGGGGCGGGAGGCGGGGAGCTGTTTTTT	CASSQQGAGGGELFF
.	.	TRBV7-2	TRBJ1-1	TGTGCCAGCAGCTTGACTTGGAACACTGAAGCTTTCTTT	CASSLTWNTEAFF
.	.	TRBV5-1	TRBJ2-3	TGCGCCAGCAGCTTGGCCTTTGCGACAGCAGATACGCAGTATTTT	CASSLAFATADTQYF
.	.	TRBV30	TRBJ2-2	TGTGCCTGGAGTGTAATTCCCGGCACCGGGGAGCTGTTTTTT	CAWSVIPGTGELFF
.	.	TRBV12-3/TRBV12-4	TRBJ1-1	TGTGCCAGCAGTGTCAGGGTAGGTACTGAAGCTTTCTTT	CASSVRVGTEAFF
.	.	TRBV10-2	TRBJ2-2	TGCGCCAGCAGTGATCAGGGCGGAACCGGGGAGCTGTTTTTT	CASSDQGGTGELFF
.	TRBD1	TRBV5-1	TRBJ1-4	TGCGCCAGCAGAGCCGGGACAGGGATGGAAAAACTGTTTTTT	CASRAGTGMEKLFF
.	.	TRBV14	TRBJ2-5	TGTGCCAGCAGTCATCAACCTTCCTCGGACAGCCTGAGGGAGACCCAGTACTTC	CASSHQPSSDSLRETQYF
.	TRBD1	TRBV30	TRBJ1-2	TGTGCCTGGAGCCACGGACAGGGGGCTGGTGGCTACACCTTC	CAWSHGQGAGGYTF
.	.	TRBV6-5	TRBJ1-2	TGTGCCAGCGAACACACCTCTAACTATGGCTACACCTTC	CASEHTSNYGYTF
few	TRBD1	TRBV28	TRBJ2-7	TGTGCCAGCAGTTTATTGGGGACAGTTGGAACCTACGAGCAGTACTTC	CASSLLGTVGTYEQYF